The present TCR beta chain was sequenced within a study of T-cell reconstitution after alpha-beta-depleted transplantation in children (dated by TCRdb to 2015 to 2016). With respect to the entire study: Using TCR repertoire profiling, the study quantitatively followed how T-cell immune reconstitution unfolded in children after TCRalphabeta/CD19-depleted allogeneic hematopoietic cell transplantation.

The sample holds many counts of this clonotype. Its binding antigen is unknown. Per-base quality was not reported, and no clone a single base away is much larger than it. The CDR3, cysteine through phenylalanine, is 15 amino acids long. The only DNA kept is the CDR3, 45 bases in frame from the first base. A distance of 12 bases separates the germline ends of V and J, which lose 4 bases and 0 bases respectively. In the germline V gene, CDR1 corresponds to SNHLY and CDR2 to FYNNEI. Libraries were built with PCR. Sequencing used an Illumina HiSeq 2500. Molecular barcoding was employed in the preparation of TCR libraries, with unique molecular identifiers being used to normalize TCRbeta repertoire quantification. TCRdb reworked the public reads: Q25 trimming with fastp, MiXCR clone assembly, productive beta chains retained. Rows merge per CDR3 protein into single entries with the most common DNA and genes. The sample table lists around 240,000 distinct CDR3 sequences, approximately 9.8% of them with a count of one. The ten largest clones add up to over 4.5% of the sample.

Sequenced material: PBMCs from the stem cell graft donor, taken from the stem cell graft. The sequence was collected from a human donor who donated a stem cell graft to a child with SCID. The V and J segments used are TRBV2 and TRBJ1-1; 6 matching bases give a weak D call of TRBD1. Here is the DNA: TGTGCCAGCAGTGTTGGGGCAGGGGTGAACACTGAAGCTTTCTTT. Translation gives CASSVGAGVNTEAFF.